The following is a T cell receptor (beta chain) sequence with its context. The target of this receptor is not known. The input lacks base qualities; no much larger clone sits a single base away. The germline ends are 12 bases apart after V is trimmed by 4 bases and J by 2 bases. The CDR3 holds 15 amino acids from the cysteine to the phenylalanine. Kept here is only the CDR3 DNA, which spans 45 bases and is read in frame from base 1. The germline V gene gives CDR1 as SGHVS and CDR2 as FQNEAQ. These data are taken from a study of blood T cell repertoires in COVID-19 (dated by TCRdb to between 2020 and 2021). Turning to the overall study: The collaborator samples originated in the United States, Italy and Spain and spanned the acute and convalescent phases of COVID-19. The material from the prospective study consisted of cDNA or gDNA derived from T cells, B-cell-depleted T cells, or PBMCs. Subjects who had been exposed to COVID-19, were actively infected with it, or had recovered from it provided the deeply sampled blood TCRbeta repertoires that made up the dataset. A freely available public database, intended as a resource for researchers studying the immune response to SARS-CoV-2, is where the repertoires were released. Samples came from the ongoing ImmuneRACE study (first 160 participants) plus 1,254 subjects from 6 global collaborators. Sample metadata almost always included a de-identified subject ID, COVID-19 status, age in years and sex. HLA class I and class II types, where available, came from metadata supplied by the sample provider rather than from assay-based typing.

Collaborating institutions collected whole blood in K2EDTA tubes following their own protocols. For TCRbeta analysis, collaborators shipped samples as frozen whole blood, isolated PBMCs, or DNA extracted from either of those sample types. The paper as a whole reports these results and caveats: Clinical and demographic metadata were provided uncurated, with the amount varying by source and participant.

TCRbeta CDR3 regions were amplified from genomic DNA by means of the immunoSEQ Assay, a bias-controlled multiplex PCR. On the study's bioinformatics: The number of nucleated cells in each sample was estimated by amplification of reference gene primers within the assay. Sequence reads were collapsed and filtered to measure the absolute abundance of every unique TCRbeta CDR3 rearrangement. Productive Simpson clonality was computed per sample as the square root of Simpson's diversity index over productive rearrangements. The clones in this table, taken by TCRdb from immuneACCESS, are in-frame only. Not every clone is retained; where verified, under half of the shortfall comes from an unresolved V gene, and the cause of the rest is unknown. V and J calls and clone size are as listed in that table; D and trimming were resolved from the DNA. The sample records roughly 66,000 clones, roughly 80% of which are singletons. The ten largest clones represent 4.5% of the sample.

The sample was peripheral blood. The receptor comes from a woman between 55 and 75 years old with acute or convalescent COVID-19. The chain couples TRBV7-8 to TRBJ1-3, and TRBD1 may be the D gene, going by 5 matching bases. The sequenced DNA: TGTGCCAGCAGCTCGCTACAGGTTACTGGAAACACCATATATTTT. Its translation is CASSSLQVTGNTIYF.